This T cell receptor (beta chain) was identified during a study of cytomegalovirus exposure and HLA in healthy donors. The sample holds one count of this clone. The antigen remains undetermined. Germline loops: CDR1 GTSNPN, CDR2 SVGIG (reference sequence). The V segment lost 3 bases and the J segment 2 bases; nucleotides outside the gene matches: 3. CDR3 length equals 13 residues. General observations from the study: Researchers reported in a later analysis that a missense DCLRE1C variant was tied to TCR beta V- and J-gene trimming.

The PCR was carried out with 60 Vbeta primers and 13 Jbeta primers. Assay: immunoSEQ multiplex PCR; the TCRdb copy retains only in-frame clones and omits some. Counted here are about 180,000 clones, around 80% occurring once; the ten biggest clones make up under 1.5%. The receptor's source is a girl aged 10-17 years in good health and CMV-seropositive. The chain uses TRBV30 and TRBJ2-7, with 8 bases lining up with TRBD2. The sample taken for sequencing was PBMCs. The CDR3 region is CAWRQTSAYEQYF. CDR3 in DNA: TGTGCCTGGAGGCAGACTAGCGCCTACGAGCAGTACTTC.